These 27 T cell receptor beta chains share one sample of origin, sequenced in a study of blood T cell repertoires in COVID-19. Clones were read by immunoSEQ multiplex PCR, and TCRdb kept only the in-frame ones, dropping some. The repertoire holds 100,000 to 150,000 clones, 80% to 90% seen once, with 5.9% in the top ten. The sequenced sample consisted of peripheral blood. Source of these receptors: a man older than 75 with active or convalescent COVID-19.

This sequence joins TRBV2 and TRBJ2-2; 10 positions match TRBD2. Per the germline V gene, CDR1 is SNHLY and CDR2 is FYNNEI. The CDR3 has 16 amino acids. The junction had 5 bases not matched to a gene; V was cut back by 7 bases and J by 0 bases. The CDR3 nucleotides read TGTGCCAGCACCCCTAGCGGGGGAGCGAACACCGGGGAGCTGTTTTTT. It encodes CASTPSGGANTGELFF.

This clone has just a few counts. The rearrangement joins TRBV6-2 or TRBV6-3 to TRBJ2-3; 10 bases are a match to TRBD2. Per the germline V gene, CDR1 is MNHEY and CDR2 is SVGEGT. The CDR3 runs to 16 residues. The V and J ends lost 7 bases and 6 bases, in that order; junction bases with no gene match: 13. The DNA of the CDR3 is TGTGCCAGCAACCCCATAGGAGCGGGGGGGCGTGATACGCAGTATTTT. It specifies CASNPIGAGGRDTQYF.

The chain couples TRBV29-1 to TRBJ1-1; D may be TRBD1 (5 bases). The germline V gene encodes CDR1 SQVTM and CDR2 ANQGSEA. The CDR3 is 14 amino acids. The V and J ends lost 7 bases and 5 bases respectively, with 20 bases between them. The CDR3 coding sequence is TGCAGCGGAGGCCCCGGTTGGGGGGGTACTGAAGCTTTCTTT. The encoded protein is CSGGPGWGGTEAFF.

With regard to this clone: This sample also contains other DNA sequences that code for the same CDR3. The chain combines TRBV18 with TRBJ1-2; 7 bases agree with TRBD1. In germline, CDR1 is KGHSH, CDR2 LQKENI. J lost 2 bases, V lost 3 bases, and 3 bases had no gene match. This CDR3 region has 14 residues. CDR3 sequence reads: CASSPGQTNYGYTF. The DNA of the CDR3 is TGTGCCAGCTCACCGGGACAGACAAACTATGGCTACACCTTC.

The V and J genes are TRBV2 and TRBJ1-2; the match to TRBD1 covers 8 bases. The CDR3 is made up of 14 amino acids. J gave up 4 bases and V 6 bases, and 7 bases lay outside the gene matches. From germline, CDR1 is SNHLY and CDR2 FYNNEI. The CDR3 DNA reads TGTGCCAGCAGCGATCAGGGGGCAGGCTATGGCTACACCTTC. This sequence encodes CASSDQGAGYGYTF.

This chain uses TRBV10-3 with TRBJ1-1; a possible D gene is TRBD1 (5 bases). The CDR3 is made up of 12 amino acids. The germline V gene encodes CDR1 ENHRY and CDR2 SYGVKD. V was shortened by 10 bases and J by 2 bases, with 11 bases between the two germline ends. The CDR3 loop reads CATSGGNTEAFF. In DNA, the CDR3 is TGTGCCACCAGCGGGGGAAACACTGAAGCTTTCTTT.

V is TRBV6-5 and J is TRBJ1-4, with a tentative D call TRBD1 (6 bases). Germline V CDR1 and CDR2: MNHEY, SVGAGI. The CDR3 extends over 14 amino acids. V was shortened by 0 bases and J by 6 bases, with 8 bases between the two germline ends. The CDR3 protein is CASSYSTGYEKLFF. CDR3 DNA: TGTGCCAGCAGTTACTCCACAGGGTATGAAAAACTGTTTTTT.

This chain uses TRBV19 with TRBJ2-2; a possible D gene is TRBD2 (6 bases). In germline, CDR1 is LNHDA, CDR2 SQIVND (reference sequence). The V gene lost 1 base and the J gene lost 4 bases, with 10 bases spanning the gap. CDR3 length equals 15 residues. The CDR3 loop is CASSIAGGTTGELFF. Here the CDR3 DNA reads TGTGCCAGTAGTATAGCCGGGGGAACCACCGGGGAGCTGTTTTTT.

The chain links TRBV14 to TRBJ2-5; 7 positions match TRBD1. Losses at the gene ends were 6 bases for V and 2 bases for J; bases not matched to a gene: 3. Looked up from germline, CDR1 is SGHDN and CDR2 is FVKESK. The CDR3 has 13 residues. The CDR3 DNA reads TGTGCCAGCAGACCGGGACAGCAAGAGACCCAGTACTTC. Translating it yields CASRPGQQETQYF.

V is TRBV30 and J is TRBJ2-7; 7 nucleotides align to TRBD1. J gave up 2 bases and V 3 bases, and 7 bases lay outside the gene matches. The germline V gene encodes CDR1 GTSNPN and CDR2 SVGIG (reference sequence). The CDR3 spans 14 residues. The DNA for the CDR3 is TGTGCCTGGAGGCCCACGGGACAGACCTACGAGCAGTACTTC. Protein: CAWRPTGQTYEQYF.

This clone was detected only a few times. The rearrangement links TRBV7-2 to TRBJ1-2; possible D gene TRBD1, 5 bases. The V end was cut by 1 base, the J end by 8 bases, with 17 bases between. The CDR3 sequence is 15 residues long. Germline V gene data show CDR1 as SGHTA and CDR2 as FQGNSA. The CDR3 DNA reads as TGTGCCAGCAGCTTAGATTTAGGTGGGGGGAGGGGCTACACCTTC. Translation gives CASSLDLGGGRGYTF.

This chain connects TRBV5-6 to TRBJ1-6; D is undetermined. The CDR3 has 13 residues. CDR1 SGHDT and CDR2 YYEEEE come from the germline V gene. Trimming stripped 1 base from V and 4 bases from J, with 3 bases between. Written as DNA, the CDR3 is TGTGCCAGCAGCTTGCCTTATAATTCACCCCTCCACTTT. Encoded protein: CASSLPYNSPLHF.

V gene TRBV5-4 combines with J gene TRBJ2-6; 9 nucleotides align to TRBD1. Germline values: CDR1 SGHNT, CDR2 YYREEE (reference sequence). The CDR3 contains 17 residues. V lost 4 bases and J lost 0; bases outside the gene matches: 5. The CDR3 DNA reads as TGTGCCAGCAGCCGCGGGACAGGGCTCTCTGGGGCCAACGTCCTGACTTTC. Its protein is CASSRGTGLSGANVLTF.

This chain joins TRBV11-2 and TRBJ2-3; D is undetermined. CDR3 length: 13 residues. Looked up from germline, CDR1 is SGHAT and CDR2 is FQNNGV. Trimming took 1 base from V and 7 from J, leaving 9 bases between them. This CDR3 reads CASSLVRRNTQYF. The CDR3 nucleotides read TGTGCCAGCAGCTTAGTGAGAAGAAATACGCAGTATTTT.

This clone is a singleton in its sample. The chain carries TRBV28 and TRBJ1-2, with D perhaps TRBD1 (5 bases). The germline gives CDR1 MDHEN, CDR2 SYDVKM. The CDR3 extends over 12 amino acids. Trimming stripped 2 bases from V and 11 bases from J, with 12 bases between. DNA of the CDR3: TGTGCCAGCAGTTTAAAAGGGGTGGCATACACCTTC. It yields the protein CASSLKGVAYTF.

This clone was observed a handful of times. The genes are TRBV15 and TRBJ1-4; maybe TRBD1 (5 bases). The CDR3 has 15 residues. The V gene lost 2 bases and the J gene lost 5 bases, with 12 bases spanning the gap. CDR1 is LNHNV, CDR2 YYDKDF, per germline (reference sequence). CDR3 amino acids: CATSRIGAGNEKLFF. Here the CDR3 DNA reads TGTGCCACCAGCAGAATTGGGGCAGGGAATGAAAAACTGTTTTTT.

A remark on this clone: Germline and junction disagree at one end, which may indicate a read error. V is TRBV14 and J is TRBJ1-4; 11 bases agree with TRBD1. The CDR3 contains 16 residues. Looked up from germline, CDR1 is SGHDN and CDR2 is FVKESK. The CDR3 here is CASSQGQGANNEKLFF. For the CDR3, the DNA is TGTGCCAGCAGTCAAGGACAGGGGGCGAATAATGAAAAACTGTTTTTT.

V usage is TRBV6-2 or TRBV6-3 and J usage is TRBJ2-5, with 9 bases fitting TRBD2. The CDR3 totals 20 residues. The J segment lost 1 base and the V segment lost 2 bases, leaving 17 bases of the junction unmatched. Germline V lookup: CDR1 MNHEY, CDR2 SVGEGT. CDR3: CASSYHGTDLAGSPQETQYF. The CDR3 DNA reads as TGTGCCAGCAGTTACCACGGGACGGACCTAGCGGGGTCACCCCAAGAGACCCAGTACTTC.

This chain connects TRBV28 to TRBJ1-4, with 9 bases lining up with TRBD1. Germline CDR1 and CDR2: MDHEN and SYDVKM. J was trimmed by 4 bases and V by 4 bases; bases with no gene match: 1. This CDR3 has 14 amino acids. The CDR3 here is CASSWGQGNEKLFF. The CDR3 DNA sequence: TGTGCCAGCAGTTGGGGACAGGGTAATGAAAAACTGTTTTTT.

The CDR3 DNA reads as TGTGCCAGTATCGCACCTCGGACAGGGGGCACTTCACCCCTCCACTTT. Amino acid sequence: CASIAPRTGGTSPLHF. V gene TRBV19 combines with J gene TRBJ1-6, with 11 bases aligning to TRBD1. V trimming: 7 bases; J trimming: 9 bases; junction bases outside the gene matches: 11. Per germline, CDR1 LNHDA and CDR2 SQIVND (reference sequence). CDR3 length: 16 amino acids.

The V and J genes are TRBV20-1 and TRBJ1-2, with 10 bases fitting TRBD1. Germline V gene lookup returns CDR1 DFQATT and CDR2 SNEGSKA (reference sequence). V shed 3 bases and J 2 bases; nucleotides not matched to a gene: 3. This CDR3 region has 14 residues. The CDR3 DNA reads TGCAGTGCTAGTCCGGGACAGGGGAACTATGGCTACACCTTC. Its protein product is CSASPGQGNYGYTF.

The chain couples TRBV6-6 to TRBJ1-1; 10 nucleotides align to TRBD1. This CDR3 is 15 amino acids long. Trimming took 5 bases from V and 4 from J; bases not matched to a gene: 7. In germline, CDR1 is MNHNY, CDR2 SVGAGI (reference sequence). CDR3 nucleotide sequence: TGTGCCAGCAGTCCACCGGGACAGGGGTCCACTGAAGCTTTCTTT. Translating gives CASSPPGQGSTEAFF.

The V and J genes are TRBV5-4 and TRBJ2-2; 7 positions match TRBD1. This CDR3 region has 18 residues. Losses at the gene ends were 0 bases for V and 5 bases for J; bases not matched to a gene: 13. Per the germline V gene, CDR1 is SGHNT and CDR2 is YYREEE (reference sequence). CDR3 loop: CASSLEGPARGNTGELFF. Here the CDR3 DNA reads TGTGCCAGCAGCTTGGAAGGTCCGGCCAGGGGGAATACCGGGGAGCTGTTTTTT.

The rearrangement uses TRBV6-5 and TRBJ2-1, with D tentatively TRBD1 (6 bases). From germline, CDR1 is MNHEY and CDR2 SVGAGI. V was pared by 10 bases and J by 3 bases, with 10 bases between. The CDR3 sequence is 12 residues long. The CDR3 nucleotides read TGTGCCACAGGGGCGAACTACAATGAGCAGTTCTTC. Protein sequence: CATGANYNEQFF.

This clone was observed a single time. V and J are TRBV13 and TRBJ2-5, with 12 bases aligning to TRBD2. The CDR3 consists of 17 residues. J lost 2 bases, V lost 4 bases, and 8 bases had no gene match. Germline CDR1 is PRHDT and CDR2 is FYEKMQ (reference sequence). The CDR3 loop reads CASSSSTSGGPQETQYF. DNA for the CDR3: TGTGCCAGCAGCTCGTCGACTAGCGGGGGTCCGCAAGAGACCCAGTACTTC.

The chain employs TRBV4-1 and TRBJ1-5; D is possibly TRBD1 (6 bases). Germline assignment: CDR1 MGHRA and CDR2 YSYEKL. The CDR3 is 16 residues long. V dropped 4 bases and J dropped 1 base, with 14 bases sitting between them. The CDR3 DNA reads TGCGCCAGCAGCCTCGGGCAGGGGAAGAGCAATCAGCCCCAGCATTTT. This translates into CASSLGQGKSNQPQHF.

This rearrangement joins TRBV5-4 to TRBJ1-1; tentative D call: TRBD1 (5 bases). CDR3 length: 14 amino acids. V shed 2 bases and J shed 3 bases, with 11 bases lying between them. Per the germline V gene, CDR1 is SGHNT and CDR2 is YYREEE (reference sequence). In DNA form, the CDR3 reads TGTGCCAGCAGCTTTTCCCAGGGTTACACTGAAGCTTTCTTT. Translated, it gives CASSFSQGYTEAFF.